These 13 T cell receptor beta chains share one sample of origin, sequenced in a study of graft-versus-host responses after intestinal transplantation. The protocol was immunoSEQ multiplex PCR, while the TCRdb copy is restricted to in-frame clones and leaves out a portion. Of around 96,000 clones in the sample, 90% were seen once. This specimen consisted of PBMCs, obtained roughly 410 days after intestinal transplant. The origin of the receptors is a human patient who received an intestinal transplant, so some T cells may come from the graft donor.

The rearrangement uses TRBV7-8 and TRBJ1-2; 8 bases match TRBD1. The CDR3 contains 18 residues. CDR1 and CDR2 (germline): SGHVS, FQNEAQ. The J segment lost 6 bases and the V segment lost 4 bases, leaving 19 bases of the junction unmatched. The CDR3 loop reads CASSWGFSDRGDWDGYTF. CDR3 DNA sequence: TGTGCCAGCAGCTGGGGCTTCTCCGACAGGGGAGACTGGGATGGCTACACCTTC.

V gene TRBV5-1 combines with J gene TRBJ2-5; weak D call: TRBD1 (6 bases). Germline values: CDR1 SGHRS, CDR2 YFSETQ. V was pared by 4 bases and J by 5 bases, with 18 bases between. The CDR3 is made up of 15 amino acids. The CDR3 here is CASSRTTGYRETQYF. CDR3 in DNA: TGCGCCAGCAGCCGGACCACAGGGTACAGGGAGACCCAGTACTTC.

This clone was recorded a few times. The chain couples TRBV10-3 to TRBJ1-6; D possibly corresponds to TRBD1 (5 bases). CDR1 is ENHRY, CDR2 SYGVKD, per germline. The V and J ends lost 5 bases and 6 bases respectively, with 11 bases between them. The CDR3 has 14 amino acids. CDR3 bases: TGTGCCATCAGTCCCCCGGGGGGTAATTCACCCCTCCACTTT. Amino acids: CAISPPGGNSPLHF.

The V and J genes are TRBV29-1 and TRBJ2-3; TRBD2 matches 8 bases. CDR1 and CDR2 from the germline V gene are SQVTM and ANQGSEA. V dropped 4 bases and J dropped 8; count of bases not matched to a gene: 8. CDR3 length: 13 amino acids. The chain's CDR3 is CSVGGLAIGTQYF. The CDR3 coding sequence is TGCAGCGTTGGCGGACTAGCCATAGGTACGCAGTATTTT.

The V and J genes are TRBV5-1 and TRBJ1-2, with 7 bases fitting TRBD1. Germline assignment: CDR1 SGHRS and CDR2 YFSETQ. The CDR3 extends over 15 amino acids. Trimming at V came to 0 bases and at J to 3 bases, leaving 5 bases not matched to a gene. The CDR3 nucleotides are TGCGCCAGCAGCTTGGTTGGCAGGGGGTACTATGGCTACACCTTC. Translated, it gives CASSLVGRGYYGYTF.

The table lists this clone with a count of one. The CDR3 DNA reads TGTGCCAGCAGCTCCCGATCCGGGAGCTATGGCTACACCTTC. Amino acid sequence: CASSSRSGSYGYTF. The chain employs TRBV9 and TRBJ1-2; D ambiguous. Germline CDR1 reads SGDLS; CDR2 reads YYNGEE. Trimming pared 4 bases from V and 4 bases from J, leaving 14 bases between. CDR3 length equals 14 residues.

CDR3 residues: CASKVDSNQPQHF. The CDR3 coding sequence is TGTGCCAGCAAAGTGGATAGCAATCAGCCCCAGCATTTT. J is TRBJ1-5 and V is TRBV6-1, with unresolved D. The CDR3 is 13 amino acids. V lost 7 bases and J lost 0, with 7 bases in between. Germline loops: CDR1 MNHNS, CDR2 SASEGT.

The CDR3 nucleotides read TGTGCCAGCAGCAAGGCGGGACCGAACACCGGGGAGCTGTTTTTT. It is translated as CASSKAGPNTGELFF. V is TRBV21-1 and J is TRBJ2-2; TRBD2 reflects the table's D call only, with no check against the DNA. TRBV21-1 counts as a pseudogene. This CDR3 contains 15 residues.

This chain links TRBV7-9 with TRBJ2-7; D not resolved. Germline V gives CDR1 SEHNR, CDR2 FQNEAQ (reference sequence). The V end was cut by 0 bases, the J end by 6 bases, with 9 bases between. This CDR3 contains 13 residues. The CDR3 DNA is TGTGCCAGCAGCTTAGCTGGGCACGTCGAGCAGTACTTC. Protein: CASSLAGHVEQYF.

CDR3 bases: TGTGCCAGCAGTGAAGCGCCGGGGGAGCAGTACTTC. Translating gives CASSEAPGEQYF. The chain carries TRBV2 and TRBJ2-7, with D tentatively TRBD2 (5 bases). The V and J ends lost 0 bases and 7 bases respectively, with 7 bases between them. The CDR3 runs to 12 residues. Germline assignment: CDR1 SNHLY and CDR2 FYNNEI.

V and J are TRBV9 and TRBJ2-1; the match to TRBD2 covers 15 bases. CDR3 length equals 17 residues. The germline V gene has CDR1 SGDLS and CDR2 YYNGEE. With V trimmed by 4 bases and J by 8 bases, 10 bases remained unmatched. In DNA, the CDR3 is TGTGCCAGCAGCTCCCGGACTAGCGGGGGGGCCTGGGATGAGCAGTTCTTC. Protein: CASSSRTSGGAWDEQFF. The full variable domain, its missing parts supplied by reference TRBV9 and TRBJ2-1, is DSGVTQTPKHLITATGQRVTLRCSPRSGDLSVYWYQQSLDQGLQFLIQYYNGEERAKGNILERFSAQQFPDLHSELNLSSLELGDSALYFCASSSRTSGGAWDEQFFGPGTRLTVL.

This clone was found a few times. The chain employs TRBV11-3 and TRBJ1-6, with a tentative D call TRBD1 (6 bases). V was trimmed by 3 bases and J by 9 bases, leaving 12 bases between them. This CDR3 has 14 amino acids. Germline CDR1 and CDR2: SGHNT and YENEEA. The CDR3 is CASSFIQGSSPLHF. In DNA, the CDR3 is TGTGCCAGCAGCTTTATCCAGGGGAGTTCACCCCTCCACTTT.

The chain uses TRBV7-3 and TRBJ2-7; D is perhaps TRBD2 (6 bases). V was shortened by 2 bases and J by 5 bases, with 16 bases between the two germline ends. The CDR3 length is 15 residues. The germline V gene encodes CDR1 SGHTA and CDR2 FQGTGA. In DNA, the CDR3 is TGTGCCAGCAGCTTAGTAGGAGGGTCAGTGAACGAGCAGTACTTC. Translating gives CASSLVGGSVNEQYF.